This TCR beta chain was found in a study of T cells in Graves' hyperthyroidism and ophthalmopathy. Findings and caveats of the study: Among thyroid clonotypes expanded above 0.001, most also appeared in blood.

CDR3 length: 17 amino acids. The V gene's germline CDR1 is MNHEY and CDR2 SVGEGT. Trimming at V came to 0 bases and at J to 3 bases, leaving 11 bases not matched to a gene. With regard to this clonotype: The antigen remains undetermined.

TCR beta CDR3 regions were amplified from RNA transcripts. Initially, a first-round RT-PCR of the TCR CDR3 employed the HTBI primer set. One entry per CDR3 protein results from TCRdb running MiXCR on the multiplex PCR reads. The table includes approximately 400,000 distinct CDR3 sequences, around a sixth detected once. For ophthalmopathy patients, the Clinical Activity Score was at least 3 and the NOSPECS grade at least 4; duration was under 3 months. PBMCs were sourced from more than 9 ml fresh peripheral blood. The sequence was collected from a man younger than 35 with Graves' ophthalmopathy. The rearrangement links TRBV6-2 or TRBV6-3 to TRBJ2-7, with 7 bases lining up with TRBD1. Source material: blood. This CDR3 is CASSYSTSDRVGYEQYF. In DNA, the CDR3 is TGTGCCAGCAGTTACTCGACTTCAGACAGGGTAGGCTACGAGCAGTACTTC.